This is a list of T cell receptor beta chains from one sample in a study of blood T cell repertoires in COVID-19. Method: immunoSEQ multiplex PCR; TCRdb's copy keeps in-frame clones and lacks some. There are about 70,000 clones in the sample; about 87% occur only once, and 2% to 2.5% lies in the top ten. Sequenced: peripheral blood. The receptor set was obtained from a human donor in a cohort sampled during active COVID-19. Both conserved end residues are trimmed from each CDR3. Clone size is stated in some rows and not others, as once, few, many or a class when expanded.

j_gene,v_gene,abundance,CDR3aa
TRBJ2-5,TRBV5-4,.,ASSLARTSETQY
TRBJ2-3,TRBV28,.,ASSFTTAGRGTDTQY
TRBJ1-6,TRBV30,.,AWSLRDTLY
TRBJ1-6,TRBV7-6,.,ASSLGGDRSYSPLH
TRBJ2-5,TRBV4-1,.,ASSQELAGPQETQY
TRBJ2-2,TRBV25-1,few,ASSRQGDSGELF
TRBJ2-1,TRBV12-3/TRBV12-4,few,ASSIRLDSQVI
TRBJ2-7,TRBV11-2,.,ASSLGLGRGVYEQY
TRBJ2-5,TRBV4-1,.,ASNPSGGALKTQY
TRBJ1-1,TRBV29-1,.,STNRGANTEAF
TRBJ1-2,TRBV7-9,.,ASSQGRQPETFYGYT
TRBJ1-6,TRBV19,.,ASSIYRTRGSNSPLH
TRBJ2-3,TRBV6-5,.,ASTPQVEDTQY
TRBJ2-5,TRBV28,.,ASSLPGETQY
TRBJ2-1,TRBV24-1,.,ATSEPGTEYYNEQF
TRBJ1-1,TRBV2,.,ASSGDRVLNTEAF
TRBJ1-3,TRBV16,.,ASSPRGTSGNTIY
TRBJ2-1,TRBV2,.,ASRHRQGVEF
TRBJ1-6,TRBV5-5,.,ASLRSPDGQGAGSPLH
TRBJ1-1,TRBV3-1/TRBV3-2,.,ASSQGVANTEAF
TRBJ2-7,TRBV5-4,.,ASSLTLLAGGYEQY
TRBJ2-5,TRBV7-9,.,ASSALAGGPEETQY
TRBJ2-3,TRBV6-1,.,ASSAQGRGGTYTQY
TRBJ2-7,TRBV28,.,ASSSQRISRDSFDEQY
TRBJ2-5,TRBV6-2/TRBV6-3,once,ASSYSDSQETQY
TRBJ1-6,TRBV28,.,ASRLTGVLNNSPLH
TRBJ2-1,TRBV11-2,.,ASSLAGGIVDEQF
TRBJ2-7,TRBV6-1,.,ASSDSYEQY
TRBJ1-5,TRBV19,once,ASSIVSGNNQPQH
TRBJ2-7,TRBV3-1/TRBV3-2,.,ASSPLVSRAGGNHEQY
TRBJ1-2,TRBV4-3,.,ASSQSRGNGYT
TRBJ2-5,TRBV12-3/TRBV12-4,.,ASRSVAEETQY
TRBJ1-1,TRBV5-1,.,ASSSQGDGNTEAF
TRBJ1-5,TRBV11-2,.,ASSFGGNQPQH
TRBJ1-5,TRBV7-2,few,ASSSRDNQPQH
TRBJ2-5,TRBV28,once,ASSSVAGGSETQY
TRBJ2-1,TRBV5-1,.,ASSTTVGTGNSYNEQF
TRBJ2-5,TRBV10-3,.,AIRGGQGSQETQY
TRBJ2-2,TRBV5-1,.,ASSLGGSWRTGELF
TRBJ1-1,TRBV2,.,ASRAGTGGAGTEAF
TRBJ2-5,TRBV27,.,ASTRFGLGGETQY
TRBJ1-1,TRBV20-1,once,SAPENTEAF
TRBJ2-7,TRBV5-8,few,ATPGRTGVYEQY
TRBJ1-2,TRBV12-3/TRBV12-4,.,ASSRGNYGYT
TRBJ1-1,TRBV19,once,ASSISWSRNTEAF
TRBJ1-4,TRBV5-8,.,ASSTRQGSVREMF
TRBJ2-3,TRBV27,.,ASSLTGTPFLTQY
TRBJ1-6,TRBV7-9,few,ASSGRESPLH
TRBJ2-7,TRBV28,.,ASSTTPYEQY
TRBJ2-4,TRBV29-1,.,SVGGQGDIQY
TRBJ2-7,TRBV6-2/TRBV6-3,once,ASSYHRTSGDEQY